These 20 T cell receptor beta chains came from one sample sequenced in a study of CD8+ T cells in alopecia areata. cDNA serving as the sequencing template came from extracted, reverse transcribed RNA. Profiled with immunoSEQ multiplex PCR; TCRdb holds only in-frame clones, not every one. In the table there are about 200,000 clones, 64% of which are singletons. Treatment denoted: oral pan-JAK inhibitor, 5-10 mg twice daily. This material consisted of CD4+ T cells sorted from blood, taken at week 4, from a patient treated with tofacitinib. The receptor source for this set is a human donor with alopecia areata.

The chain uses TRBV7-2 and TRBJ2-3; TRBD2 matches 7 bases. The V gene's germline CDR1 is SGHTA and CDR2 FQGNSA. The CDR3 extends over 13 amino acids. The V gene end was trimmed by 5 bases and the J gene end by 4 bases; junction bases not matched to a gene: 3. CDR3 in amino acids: CASSRGVADTQYF. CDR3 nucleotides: TGTGCCAGCAGCCGGGGGGTGGCAGATACGCAGTATTTT.

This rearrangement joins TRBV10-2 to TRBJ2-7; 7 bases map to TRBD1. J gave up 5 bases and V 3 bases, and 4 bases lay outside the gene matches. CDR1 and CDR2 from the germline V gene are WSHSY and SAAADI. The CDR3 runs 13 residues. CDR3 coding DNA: TGCGCCAGCAGTGACCCCACAGGGGACGAGCAGTACTTC. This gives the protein CASSDPTGDEQYF.

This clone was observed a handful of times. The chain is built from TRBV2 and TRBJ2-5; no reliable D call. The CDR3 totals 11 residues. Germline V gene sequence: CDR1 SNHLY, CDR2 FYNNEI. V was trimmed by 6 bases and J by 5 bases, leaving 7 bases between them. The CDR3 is CASRGPETQYF. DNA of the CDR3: TGTGCCAGCAGAGGTCCGGAGACCCAGTACTTC.

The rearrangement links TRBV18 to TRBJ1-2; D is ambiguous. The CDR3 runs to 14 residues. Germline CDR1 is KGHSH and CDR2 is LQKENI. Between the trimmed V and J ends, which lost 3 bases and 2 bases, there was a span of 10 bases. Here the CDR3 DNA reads TGTGCCAGCTCACCTGAAGACGGGAACTATGGCTACACCTTC. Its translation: CASSPEDGNYGYTF. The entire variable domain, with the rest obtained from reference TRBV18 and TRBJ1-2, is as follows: NAGVMQNPRHLVRRRGQEARLRCSPMKGHSHVYWYRQLPEEGLKFMVYLQKENIIDESGMPKERFSAEFPKEGPSILRIQQVVRGDSAAYFCASSPEDGNYGYTFGSGTRLTVV.

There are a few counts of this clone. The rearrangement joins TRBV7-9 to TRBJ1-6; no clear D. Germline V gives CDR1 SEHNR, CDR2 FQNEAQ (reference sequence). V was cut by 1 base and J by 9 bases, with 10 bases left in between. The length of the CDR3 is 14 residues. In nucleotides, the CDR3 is TGTGCCAGCAGCTTAGAGGGAATAGGTTCACCCCTCCACTTT. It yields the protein CASSLEGIGSPLHF.

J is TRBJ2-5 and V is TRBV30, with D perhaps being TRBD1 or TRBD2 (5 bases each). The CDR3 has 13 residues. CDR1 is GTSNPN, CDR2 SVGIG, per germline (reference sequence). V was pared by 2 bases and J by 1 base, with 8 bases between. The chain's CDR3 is CAWSRDGQETQYF. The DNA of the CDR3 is TGTGCCTGGAGTCGGGACGGCCAAGAGACCCAGTACTTC.

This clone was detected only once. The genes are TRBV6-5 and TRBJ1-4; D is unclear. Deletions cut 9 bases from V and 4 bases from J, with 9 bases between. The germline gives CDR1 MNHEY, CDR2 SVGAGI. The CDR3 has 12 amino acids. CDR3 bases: TGTGCCAGTGGCGGATTTAATGAAAAACTGTTTTTT. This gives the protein CASGGFNEKLFF.

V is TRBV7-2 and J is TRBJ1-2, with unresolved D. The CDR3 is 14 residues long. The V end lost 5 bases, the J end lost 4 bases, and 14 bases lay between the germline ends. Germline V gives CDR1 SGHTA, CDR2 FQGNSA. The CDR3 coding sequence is TGTGCCAGCAGCCCCGGGGTGGACGGCTATGGCTACACCTTC. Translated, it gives CASSPGVDGYGYTF.

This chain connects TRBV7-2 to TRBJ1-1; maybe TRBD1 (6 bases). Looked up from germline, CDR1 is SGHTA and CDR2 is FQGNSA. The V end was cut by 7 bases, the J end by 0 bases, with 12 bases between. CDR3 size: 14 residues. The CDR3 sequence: CASTLGAVNTEAFF. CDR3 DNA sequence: TGTGCCAGCACGCTGGGGGCAGTGAACACTGAAGCTTTCTTT.

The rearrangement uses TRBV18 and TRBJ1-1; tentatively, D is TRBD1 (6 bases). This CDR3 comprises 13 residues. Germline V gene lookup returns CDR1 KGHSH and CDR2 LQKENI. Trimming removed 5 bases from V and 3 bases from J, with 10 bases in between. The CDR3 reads CASSWGGDTEAFF. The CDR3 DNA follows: TGTGCCAGCTCATGGGGGGGCGACACTGAAGCTTTCTTT.

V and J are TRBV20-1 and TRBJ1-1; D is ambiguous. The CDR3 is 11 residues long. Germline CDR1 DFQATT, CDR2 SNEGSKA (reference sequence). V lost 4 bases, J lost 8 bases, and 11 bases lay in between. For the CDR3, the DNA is TGCAGTGCTAAATCGCGGCTCGAAGCTTTCTTT. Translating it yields CSAKSRLEAFF.

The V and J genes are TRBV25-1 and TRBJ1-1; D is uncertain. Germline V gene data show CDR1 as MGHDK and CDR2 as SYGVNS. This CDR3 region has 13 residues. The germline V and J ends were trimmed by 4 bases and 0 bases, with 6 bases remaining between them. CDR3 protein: CASSADLNTEAFF. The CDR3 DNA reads TGTGCCAGCAGTGCTGATTTGAACACTGAAGCTTTCTTT.

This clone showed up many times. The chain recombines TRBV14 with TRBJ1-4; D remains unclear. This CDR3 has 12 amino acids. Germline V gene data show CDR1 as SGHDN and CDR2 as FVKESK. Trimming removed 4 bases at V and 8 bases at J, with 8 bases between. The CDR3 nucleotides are TGTGCCAGCAGCCCCGAAAGGGAAAAACTGTTTTTT. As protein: CASSPEREKLFF.

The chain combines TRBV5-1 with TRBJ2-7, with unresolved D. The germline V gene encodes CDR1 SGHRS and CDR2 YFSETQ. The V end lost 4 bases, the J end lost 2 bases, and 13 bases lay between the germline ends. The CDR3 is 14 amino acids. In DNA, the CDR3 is TGCGCCAGCAGCAGAGCAGCACCCGCCTACGAGCAGTACTTC. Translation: CASSRAAPAYEQYF.

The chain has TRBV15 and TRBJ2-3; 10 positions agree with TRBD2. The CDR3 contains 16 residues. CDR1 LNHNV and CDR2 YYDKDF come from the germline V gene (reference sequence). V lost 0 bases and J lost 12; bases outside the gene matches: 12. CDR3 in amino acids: CATSRDPGLAGGAQYF. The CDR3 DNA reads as TGTGCCACCAGCAGAGATCCGGGGTTAGCGGGGGGAGCACAGTATTTT.

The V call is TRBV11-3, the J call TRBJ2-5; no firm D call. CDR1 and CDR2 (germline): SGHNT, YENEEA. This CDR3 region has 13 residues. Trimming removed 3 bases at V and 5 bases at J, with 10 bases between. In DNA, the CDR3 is TGTGCCAGCAGCTTGAATATTAGGGAGACCCAGTACTTC. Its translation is CASSLNIRETQYF.

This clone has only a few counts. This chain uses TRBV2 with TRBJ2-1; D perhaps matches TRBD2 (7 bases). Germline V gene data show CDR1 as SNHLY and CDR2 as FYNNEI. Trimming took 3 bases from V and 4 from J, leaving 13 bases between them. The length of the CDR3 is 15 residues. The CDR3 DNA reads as TGTGCCAGCAGTGAGATGGGGGGGCCGTACAATGAGCAGTTCTTC. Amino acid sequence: CASSEMGGPYNEQFF. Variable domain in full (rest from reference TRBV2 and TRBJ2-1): EPEVTQTPSHQVTQMGQEVILRCVPISNHLYFYWYRQILGQKVEFLVSFYNNEISEKSEIFDDQFSVERPDGSNFTLKIRSTKLEDSAMYFCASSEMGGPYNEQFFGPGTRLTVL.

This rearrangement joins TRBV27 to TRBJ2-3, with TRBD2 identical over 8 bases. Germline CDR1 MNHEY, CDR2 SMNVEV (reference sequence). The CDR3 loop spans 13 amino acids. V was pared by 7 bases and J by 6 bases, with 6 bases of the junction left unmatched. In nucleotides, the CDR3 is TGTGCCAGCAAAGCGGGGGATCGTGATACGCAGTATTTT. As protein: CASKAGDRDTQYF.

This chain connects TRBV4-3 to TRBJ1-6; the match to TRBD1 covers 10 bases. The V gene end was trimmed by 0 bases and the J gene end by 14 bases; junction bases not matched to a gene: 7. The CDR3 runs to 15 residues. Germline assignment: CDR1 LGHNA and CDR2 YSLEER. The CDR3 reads CASSQDSGQGLALHF. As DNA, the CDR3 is TGCGCCAGCAGCCAAGATTCGGGACAGGGGTTAGCCCTCCACTTT.

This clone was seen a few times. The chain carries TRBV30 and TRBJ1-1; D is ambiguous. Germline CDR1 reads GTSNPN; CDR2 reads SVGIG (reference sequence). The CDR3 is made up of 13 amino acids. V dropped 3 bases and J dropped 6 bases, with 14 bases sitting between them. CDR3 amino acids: CAWRRQESSEAFF. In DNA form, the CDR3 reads TGTGCCTGGAGGCGGCAAGAAAGTTCTGAAGCTTTCTTT. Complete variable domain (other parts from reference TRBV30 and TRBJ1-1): SQTIHQWPATLVQPVGSPLSLECTVEGTSNPNLYWYRQAAGRGLQLLFYSVGIGQISSEVPQNLSASRPQDRQFILSSKKLLLSDSGFYLCAWRRQESSEAFFGQGTRLTVV.